The present T cell receptor beta chain was sequenced within a study of post-analysis software for immune sequencing data. Broader study findings: Roughly 5 TRBV segments occurring more often in patients than controls included TRBV5-6, TRBV5-1 and TRBV20-1.

Of note for this clonotype: Its antigen remains unidentified.

Germline V gene lookup returns CDR1 SGHTA and CDR2 FQGNSA. V was clipped by 5 bases and J by 3 bases, with 20 bases between them. The CDR3 extends over 17 amino acids. TCR beta cDNA libraries included unique molecular identifiers. TCRdb fed the PCR reads into MiXCR, producing one record per CDR3 protein. The sample shows around 700,000 distinct CDR3 sequences, around 60% of them seen only once. The sequenced material came from blood. This receptor was identified in a girl aged 2-15 years with multiple sclerosis. This rearrangement joins TRBV7-2 to TRBJ2-1; D may match TRBD1 or TRBD2 (6 bases each). The CDR3 DNA follows: TGTGCCAGCAGCACGAGGGGGGCGGGGACCCTCTACAATGAGCAGTTCTTC. It specifies CASSTRGAGTLYNEQFF. Full variable domain (outside the CDR3, taken from reference TRBV7-2 and TRBJ2-1): GAGVSQSPSNKVTEKGKDVELRCDPISGHTALYWYRQSLGQGLEFLIYFQGNSAPDKSGLPSDRFSAERTGGSVSTLTIQRTQQEDSAVYLCASSTRGAGTLYNEQFFGPGTRLTVL.